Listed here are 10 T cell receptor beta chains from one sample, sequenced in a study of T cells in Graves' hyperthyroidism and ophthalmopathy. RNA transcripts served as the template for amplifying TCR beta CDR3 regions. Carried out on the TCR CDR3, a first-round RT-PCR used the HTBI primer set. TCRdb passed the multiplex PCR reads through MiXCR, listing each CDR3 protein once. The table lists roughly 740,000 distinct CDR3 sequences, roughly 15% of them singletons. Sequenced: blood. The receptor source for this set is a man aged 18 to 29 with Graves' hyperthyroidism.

CDR3 in DNA: TGTGCCAGCAGCGTAGCTGCGGGAGGGCCGGGTGAGACCCAGTACTTC. Translated, it gives CASSVAAGGPGETQYF. This rearrangement joins TRBV9 to TRBJ2-5, with 9 positions matching TRBD2. Germline CDR1 SGDLS, CDR2 YYNGEE. This CDR3 comprises 16 residues. The V gene end was trimmed by 0 bases and the J gene end by 5 bases; junction bases not matched to a gene: 8.

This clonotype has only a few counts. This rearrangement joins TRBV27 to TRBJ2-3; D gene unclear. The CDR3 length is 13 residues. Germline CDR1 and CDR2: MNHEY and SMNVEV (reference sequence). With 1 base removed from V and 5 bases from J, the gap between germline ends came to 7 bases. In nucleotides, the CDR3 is TGTGCCAGCAGTTTATGGTCTGAAGATACGCAGTATTTT. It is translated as CASSLWSEDTQYF.

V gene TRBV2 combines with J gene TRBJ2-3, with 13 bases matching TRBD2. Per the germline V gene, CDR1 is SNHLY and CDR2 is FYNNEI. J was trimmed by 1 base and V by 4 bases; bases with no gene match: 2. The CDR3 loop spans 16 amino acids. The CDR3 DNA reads TGTGCCAGCAGTGGGACTAGCGGGAGTGGCACAGATACGCAGTATTTT. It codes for CASSGTSGSGTDTQYF.

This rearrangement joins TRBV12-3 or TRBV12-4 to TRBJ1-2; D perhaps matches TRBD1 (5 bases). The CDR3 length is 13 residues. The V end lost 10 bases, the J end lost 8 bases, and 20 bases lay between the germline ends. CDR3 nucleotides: TGTGCCATACGGGACGCCTCGCCGAAAGGCTACACCTTC. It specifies CAIRDASPKGYTF.

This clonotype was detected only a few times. This chain's CDR3 is CASSLNGNQPQHF. CDR3 DNA: TGTGCCAGCAGTTTAAACGGGAATCAGCCCCAGCATTTT. This chain joins TRBV28 and TRBJ1-5; no clear D. The length of the CDR3 is 13 residues. Trimming took off 2 bases at V and 4 bases at J, with 6 bases between the two ends. CDR1 is MDHEN, CDR2 SYDVKM, per germline.

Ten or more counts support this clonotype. This CDR3 is CASSLERTTEAFF. The CDR3 DNA is TGTGCCAGCAGCTTAGAACGGACCACTGAAGCTTTCTTT. The rearrangement uses TRBV7-2 and TRBJ1-1; no firm D call. Germline V gene data show CDR1 as SGHTA and CDR2 as FQGNSA. The CDR3 is 13 residues long. Between the trimmed V and J ends, which lost 1 base and 4 bases, there was a span of 7 bases.

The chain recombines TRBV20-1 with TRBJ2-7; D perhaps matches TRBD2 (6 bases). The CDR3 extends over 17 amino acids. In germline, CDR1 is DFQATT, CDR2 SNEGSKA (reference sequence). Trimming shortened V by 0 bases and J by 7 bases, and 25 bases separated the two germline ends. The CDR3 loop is CSARDQSWGHFGGEQYF. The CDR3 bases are TGCAGTGCTAGAGATCAATCGTGGGGCCATTTTGGGGGGGAGCAGTACTTC.

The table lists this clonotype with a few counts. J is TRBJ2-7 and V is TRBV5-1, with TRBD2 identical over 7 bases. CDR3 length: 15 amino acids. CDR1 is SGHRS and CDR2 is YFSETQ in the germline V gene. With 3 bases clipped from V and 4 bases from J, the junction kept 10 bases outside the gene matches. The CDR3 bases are TGCGCCAGCAGCTCCCCCCCGGGAGCGGGGTACGAGCAGTACTTC. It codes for CASSSPPGAGYEQYF.

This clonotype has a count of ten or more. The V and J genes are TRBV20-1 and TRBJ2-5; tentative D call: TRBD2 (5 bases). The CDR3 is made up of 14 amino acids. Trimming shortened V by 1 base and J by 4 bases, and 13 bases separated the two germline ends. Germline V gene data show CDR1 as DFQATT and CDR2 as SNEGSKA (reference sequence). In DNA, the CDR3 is TGCAGTGCTAGAGGTAGACGGGGATCAGAGACCCAGTACTTC. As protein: CSARGRRGSETQYF.

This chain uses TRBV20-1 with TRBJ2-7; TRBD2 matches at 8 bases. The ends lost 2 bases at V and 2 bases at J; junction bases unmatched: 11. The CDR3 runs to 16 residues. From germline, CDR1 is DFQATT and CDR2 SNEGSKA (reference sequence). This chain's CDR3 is CSARPRGEGIPYEQYF. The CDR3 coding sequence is TGCAGTGCTAGACCGCGGGGGGAGGGGATACCCTACGAGCAGTACTTC.